The present T cell receptor (beta chain) was sequenced within a study of radiotherapy plus CTLA-4 blockade in lung cancer. The CDR3 extends over 14 amino acids. J was trimmed by 2 bases and V by 3 bases; bases with no gene match: 3. Looked up from germline, CDR1 is LNHDA and CDR2 is SQIVND (reference sequence). Sequencing was performed with immunoSEQ multiplex PCR; in TCRdb, only in-frame clones are kept and a portion is missing. The sample lists tens of thousands of clones; approximately 86% were seen once. This receptor was taken from a human donor with non-small cell lung cancer who had a partial response to radiotherapy plus ipilimumab. The specimen comprised peripheral blood, sampled from a patient treated with radiotherapy plus ipilimumab. The J gene is TRBJ1-1, the V gene TRBV19, with 7 bases fitting TRBD1. Written as DNA, the CDR3 is TGTGCCAGTAGTATCACAGGGGCCAACACTGAAGCTTTCTTT. The encoded protein is CASSITGANTEAFF.